Listed here is a single TCR beta chain. The germline V gene has CDR1 SGDLS and CDR2 YYNGEE. V lost 2 bases and J lost 1, with 6 bases in between. The CDR3 sequence is 13 residues long. Symptom resolution, clearance, or two negative PCRs marked donors in Cohort 3 as recovered. The data derive from a study of blood T cell repertoires in COVID-19. Study background: T cells, B-cell-depleted T cells, or PBMCs provided the cDNA or gDNA that served as material.

Authors' methods: Nucleated cell counts were estimated from reference gene primer amplification. Only in-frame clones appear in the TCRdb table, and some are missing; sequencing was by immunoSEQ multiplex PCR. Clone size and the V and J calls come from that table; the DNA yielded D and trimming. The sample consists of fewer than 400,000 clones, roughly 85% of them appearing once. Sequences were obtained from PBMCs or T cells enriched from blood (not recorded which). This clonotype was obtained from a man aged 25 to 45 who had recovered from COVID-19. The chain combines TRBV9 with TRBJ1-2; D ambiguous. The CDR3 nucleotides are TGTGCCAGCAGCGTCGACATTAACTATGGCTACACCTTC. This codes for CASSVDINYGYTF.